The clone carrying this TCR beta chain was recorded a few times. What it binds is not known. These data originate in a study of T cells after yellow fever vaccination. Study-level findings and limits: Shared CD4/CD8 clonotypes were a small share, likely from convergent recombination. Detected again after the booster were most primary-vaccination clones, at 95% to 98% CD4 and more than 70% CD8.

5'RACE template switching generated TCR cDNA, adding a universal primer site and UMIs. A single record per CDR3 protein comes from TCRdb applying MiXCR to the 5' RACE reads. The table shows about 130,000 distinct CDR3 sequences, with roughly 9% occurring only once. V was clipped by 5 bases and J by 3 bases, with 8 bases between them. This CDR3 spans 12 amino acids. Germline loops: CDR1 LNHNV, CDR2 YYDKDF (reference sequence). This TCR derives from a man aged 18 to 30 who received the YFV17D yellow fever vaccine. This chain connects TRBV15 to TRBJ2-7; D unresolved. Sequenced here: CD8+ T cells sorted from PBMCs, sampled on the day of the yellow fever booster vaccination. The CDR3 DNA sequence: TGTGCCACCAGCCGATCCCACTACGAGCAGTACTTC. It translates to CATSRSHYEQYF.